This T cell receptor beta chain was recovered during a study of Ad26.COV2.S vaccination and SARS-CoV-2 variants. Findings of the study overall: It is possible that the TCR breadth and depth analyses underestimated the total T cell responses.

Treatment defined: around 19 received Ad26.COV2.S at low or high dose, single or two shots; about 5 received placebo; per-sample allocation not given. At day 63 after the first vaccine or placebo injection, samples were drawn. Whoever gave the sample was an adult aged 18-55 years in Boston. CDR3 length: 13 residues. V lost 6 bases and J lost 6, with 12 bases in between. Germline CDR1 is SQVTM and CDR2 is ANQGSEA. To note about this clone: Its antigen is undetermined.

The repertoire was sequenced with immunoSEQ multiplex PCR; TCRdb's copy has only in-frame clones and lacks some. The table lists about 500,000 clones, roughly nine tenths of them singletons, with 1.7% in the top ten. This material consisted of peripheral blood, taken in a trial of Ad26.COV2.S vaccine versus placebo. This sequence was found in a person between 18 and 65 years old who received the Ad26.COV2.S COVID-19 vaccine or a placebo. The rearrangement joins TRBV29-1 to TRBJ1-6, with D uncertain. The CDR3 nucleotides are TGCAGCGTCCAGACATTCGGTAATTCACCCCTCCACTTT. Its protein product is CSVQTFGNSPLHF.